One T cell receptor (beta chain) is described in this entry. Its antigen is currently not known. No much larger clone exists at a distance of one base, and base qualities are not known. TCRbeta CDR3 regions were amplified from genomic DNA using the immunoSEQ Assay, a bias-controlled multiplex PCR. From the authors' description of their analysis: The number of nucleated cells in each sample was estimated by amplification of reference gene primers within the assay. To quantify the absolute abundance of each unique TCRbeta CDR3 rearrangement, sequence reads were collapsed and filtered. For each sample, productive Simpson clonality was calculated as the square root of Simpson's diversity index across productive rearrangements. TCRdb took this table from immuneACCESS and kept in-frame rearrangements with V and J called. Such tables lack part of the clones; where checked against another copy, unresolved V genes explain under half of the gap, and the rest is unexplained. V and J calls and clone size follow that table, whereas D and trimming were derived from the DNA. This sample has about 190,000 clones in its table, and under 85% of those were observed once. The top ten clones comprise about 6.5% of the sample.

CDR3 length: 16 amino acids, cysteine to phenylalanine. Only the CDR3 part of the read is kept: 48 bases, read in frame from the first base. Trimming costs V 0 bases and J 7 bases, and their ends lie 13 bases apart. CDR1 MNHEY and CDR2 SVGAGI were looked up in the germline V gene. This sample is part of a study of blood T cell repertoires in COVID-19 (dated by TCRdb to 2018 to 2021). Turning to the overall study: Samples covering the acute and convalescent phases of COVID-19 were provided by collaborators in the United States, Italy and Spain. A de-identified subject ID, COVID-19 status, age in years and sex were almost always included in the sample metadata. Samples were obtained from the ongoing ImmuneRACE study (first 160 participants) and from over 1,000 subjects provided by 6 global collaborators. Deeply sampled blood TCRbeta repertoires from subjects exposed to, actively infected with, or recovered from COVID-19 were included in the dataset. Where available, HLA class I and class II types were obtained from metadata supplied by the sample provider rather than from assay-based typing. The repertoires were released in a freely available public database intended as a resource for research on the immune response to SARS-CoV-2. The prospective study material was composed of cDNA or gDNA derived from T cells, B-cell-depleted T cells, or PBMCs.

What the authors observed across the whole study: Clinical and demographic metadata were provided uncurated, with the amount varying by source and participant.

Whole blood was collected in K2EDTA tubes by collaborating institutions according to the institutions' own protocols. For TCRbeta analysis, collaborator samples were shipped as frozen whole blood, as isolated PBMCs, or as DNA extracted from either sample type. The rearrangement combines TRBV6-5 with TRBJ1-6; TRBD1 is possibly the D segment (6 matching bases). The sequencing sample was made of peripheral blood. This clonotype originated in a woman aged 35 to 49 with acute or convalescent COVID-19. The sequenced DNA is TGTGCCAGCAGTTACTCGATAGCCAGGGGAAATTCACCCCTCCACTTT. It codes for CASSYSIARGNSPLHF.